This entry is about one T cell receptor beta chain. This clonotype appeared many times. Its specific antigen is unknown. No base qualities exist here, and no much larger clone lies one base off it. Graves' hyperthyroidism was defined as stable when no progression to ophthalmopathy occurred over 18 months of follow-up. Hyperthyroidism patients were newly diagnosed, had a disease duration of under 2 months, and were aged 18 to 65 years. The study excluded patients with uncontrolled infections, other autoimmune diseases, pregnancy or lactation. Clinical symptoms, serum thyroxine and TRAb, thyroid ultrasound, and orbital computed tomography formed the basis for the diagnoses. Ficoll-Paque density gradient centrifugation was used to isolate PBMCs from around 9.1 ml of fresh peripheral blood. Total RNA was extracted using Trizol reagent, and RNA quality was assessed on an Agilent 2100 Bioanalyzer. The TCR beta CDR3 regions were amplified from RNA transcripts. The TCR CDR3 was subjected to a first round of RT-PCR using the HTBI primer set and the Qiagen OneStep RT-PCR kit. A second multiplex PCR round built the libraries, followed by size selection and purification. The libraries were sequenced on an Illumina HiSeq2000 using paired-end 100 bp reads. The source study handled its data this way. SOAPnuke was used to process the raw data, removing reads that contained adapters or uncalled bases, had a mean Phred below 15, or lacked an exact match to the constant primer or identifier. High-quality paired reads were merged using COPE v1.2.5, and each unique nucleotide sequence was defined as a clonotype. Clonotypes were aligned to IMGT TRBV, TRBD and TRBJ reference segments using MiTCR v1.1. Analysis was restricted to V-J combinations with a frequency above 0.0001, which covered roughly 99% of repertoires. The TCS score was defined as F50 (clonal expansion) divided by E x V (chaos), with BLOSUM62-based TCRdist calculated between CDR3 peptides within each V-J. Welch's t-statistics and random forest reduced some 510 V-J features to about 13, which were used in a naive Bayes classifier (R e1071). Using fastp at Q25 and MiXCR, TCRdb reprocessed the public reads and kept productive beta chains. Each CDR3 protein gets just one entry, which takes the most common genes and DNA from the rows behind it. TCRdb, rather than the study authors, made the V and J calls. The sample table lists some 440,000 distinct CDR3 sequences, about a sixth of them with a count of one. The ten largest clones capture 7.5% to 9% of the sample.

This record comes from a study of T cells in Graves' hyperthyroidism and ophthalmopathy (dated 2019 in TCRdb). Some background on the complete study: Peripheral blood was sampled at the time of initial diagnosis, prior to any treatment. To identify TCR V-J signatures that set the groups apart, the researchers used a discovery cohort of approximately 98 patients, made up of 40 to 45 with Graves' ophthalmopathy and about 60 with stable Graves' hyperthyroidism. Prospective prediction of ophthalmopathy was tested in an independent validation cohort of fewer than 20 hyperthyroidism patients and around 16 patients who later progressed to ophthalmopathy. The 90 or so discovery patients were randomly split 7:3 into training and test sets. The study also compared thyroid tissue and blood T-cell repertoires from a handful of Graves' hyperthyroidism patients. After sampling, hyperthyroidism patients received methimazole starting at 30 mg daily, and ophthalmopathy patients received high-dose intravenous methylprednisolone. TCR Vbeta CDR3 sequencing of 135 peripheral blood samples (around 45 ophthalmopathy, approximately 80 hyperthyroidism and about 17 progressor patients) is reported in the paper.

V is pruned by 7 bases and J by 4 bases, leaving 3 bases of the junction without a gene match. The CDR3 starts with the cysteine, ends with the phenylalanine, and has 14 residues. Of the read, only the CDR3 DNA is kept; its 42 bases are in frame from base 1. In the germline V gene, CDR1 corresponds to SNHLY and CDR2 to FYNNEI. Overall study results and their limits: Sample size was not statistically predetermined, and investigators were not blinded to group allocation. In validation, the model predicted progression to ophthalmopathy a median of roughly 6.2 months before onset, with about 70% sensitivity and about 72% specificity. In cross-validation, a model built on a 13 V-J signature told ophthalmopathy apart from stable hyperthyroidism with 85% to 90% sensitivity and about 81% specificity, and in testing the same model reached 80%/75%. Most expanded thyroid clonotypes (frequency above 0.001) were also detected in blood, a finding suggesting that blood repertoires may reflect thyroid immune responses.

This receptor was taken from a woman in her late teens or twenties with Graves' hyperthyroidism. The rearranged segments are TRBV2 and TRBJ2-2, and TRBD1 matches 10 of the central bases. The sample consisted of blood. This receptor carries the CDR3 CASTGTGATGELFF. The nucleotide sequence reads TGTGCCAGCACTGGGACAGGGGCCACCGGGGAGCTGTTTTTT.